By its share, the clone carrying this T cell receptor beta chain is large. The data were taken from a study of low-dose radiotherapy and immunotherapy resistance in tumors. TRAV- and TRBV-specific primers, spanning alpha and beta chains, primed first-strand cDNA. The PCR that amplified TCRs ran for around 22 cycles, relying on a constant-region primer and a V-primer adapter. One entry per CDR3 protein results from TCRdb running MiXCR on the reads. The repertoire consists of 11,000 or so distinct CDR3 sequences, with less than 75% occurring once and the leading ten covering around 11%. The therapy administered to donors comprised nivolumab, ipilimumab, aspirin, low-dose cyclophosphamide and low-dose radiotherapy. This TCR came from a human donor with advanced metastatic prostate, ovarian, gallbladder or colorectal cancer (not recorded which). This table probably holds off-target reads from a library built for another chain.

The CDR3 DNA reads as TGTGCCAGCAGCAAAGAATGGAACGGAGACTACGAGCAGTACTTC. As protein: CASSKEWNGDYEQYF. V usage is TRBV21-1 and J usage is TRBJ2-7. TRBV21-1 is an annotated pseudogene. CDR3 length: 15 residues.